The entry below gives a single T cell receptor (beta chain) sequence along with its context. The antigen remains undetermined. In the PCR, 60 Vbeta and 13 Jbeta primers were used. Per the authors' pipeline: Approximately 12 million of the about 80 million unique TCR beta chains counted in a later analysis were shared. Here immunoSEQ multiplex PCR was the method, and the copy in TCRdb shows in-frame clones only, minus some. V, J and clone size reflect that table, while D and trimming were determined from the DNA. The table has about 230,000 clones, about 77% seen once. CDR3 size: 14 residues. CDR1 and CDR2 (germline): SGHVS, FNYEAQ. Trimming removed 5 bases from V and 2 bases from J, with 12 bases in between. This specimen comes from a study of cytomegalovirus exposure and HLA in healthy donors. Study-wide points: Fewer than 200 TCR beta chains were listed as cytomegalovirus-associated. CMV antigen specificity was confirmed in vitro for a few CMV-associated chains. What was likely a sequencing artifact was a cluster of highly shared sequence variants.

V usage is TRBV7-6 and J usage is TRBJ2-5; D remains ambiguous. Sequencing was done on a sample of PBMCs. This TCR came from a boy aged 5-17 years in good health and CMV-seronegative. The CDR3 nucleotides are TGTGCCAGCAGCGCCTATGGGCAGCAAGAGACCCAGTACTTC. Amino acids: CASSAYGQQETQYF. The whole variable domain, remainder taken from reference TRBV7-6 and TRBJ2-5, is GAGVSQSPRYKVTKRGQDVALRCDPISGHVSLYWYRQALGQGPEFLTYFNYEAQQDKSGLPNDRFSAERPEGSISTLTIQRTEQRDSAMYRCASSAYGQQETQYFGPGTRLLVL.